This T cell receptor (beta chain) is from a study of T cells in Graves' hyperthyroidism and ophthalmopathy. As for the study in general: Peripheral blood was collected at initial diagnosis, before any treatment. The study, taken as a whole, reports: A model using 13 V-J features told ophthalmopathy apart from stable hyperthyroidism. A median 6.5 months before onset, the model predicted ophthalmopathy.

Exclusion of a patient resulted from uncontrolled infection, other autoimmune disease, pregnancy or lactation. The CDR3 loop spans 14 amino acids. Germline CDR1 is SGHTA and CDR2 is FQGNSA. As concerns this clonotype: Its cognate antigen is unknown. A much larger clone differs from this one at a single base, so this may be a read error.

Amplified regions were TCR beta CDR3 sequences from RNA transcripts. HTBI primers were the set used in a first-round RT-PCR of the TCR CDR3. TCRdb itself ran the multiplex PCR reads through MiXCR, one entry per CDR3 protein. Of 650,000 to 850,000 distinct CDR3 sequences in the sample, approximately 19% were seen once. The receptor was isolated from a woman aged 50 to 65 with Graves' hyperthyroidism that later progressed to Graves' ophthalmopathy. V and J are TRBV7-2 and TRBJ2-1; no firm D call. The sequenced sample consisted of blood. The CDR3 region has the DNA TGTGCCAGCGGCTTACGGAGCTCCTACAATGAGCAGTTCTTC. Protein: CASGLRSSYNEQFF.